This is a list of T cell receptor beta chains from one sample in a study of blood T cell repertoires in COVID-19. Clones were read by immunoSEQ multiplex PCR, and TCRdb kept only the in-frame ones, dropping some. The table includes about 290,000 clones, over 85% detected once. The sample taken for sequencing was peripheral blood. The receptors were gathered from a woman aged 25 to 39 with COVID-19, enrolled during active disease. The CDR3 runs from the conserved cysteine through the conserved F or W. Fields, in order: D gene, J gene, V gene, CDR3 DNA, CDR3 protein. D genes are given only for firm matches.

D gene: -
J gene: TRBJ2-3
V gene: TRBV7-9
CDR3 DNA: TGTGCCAGCGGACGGGGGGCGGGAGATACGCAGTATTTT
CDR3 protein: CASGRGAGDTQYF

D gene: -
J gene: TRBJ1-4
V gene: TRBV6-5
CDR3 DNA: TGTGCCAGCCTGGGGGGGATTGGAGAAAAACTGTTTTTT
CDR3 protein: CASLGGIGEKLFF

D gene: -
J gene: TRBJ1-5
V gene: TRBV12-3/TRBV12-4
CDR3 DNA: TGTGCCAGCGGTTCAGGGCAGGGTCAGCCCCAGCATTTT
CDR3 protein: CASGSGQGQPQHF

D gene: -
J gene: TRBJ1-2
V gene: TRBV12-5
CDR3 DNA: TGTGCTAGTGGTTTGGCAGGGTCGGGCTACACCTTC
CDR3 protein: CASGLAGSGYTF

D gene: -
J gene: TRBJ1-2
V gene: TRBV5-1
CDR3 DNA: TGCGCCAGCAGGAATGACGCTGGGGCCTATGGCTACACCTTC
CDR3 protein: CASRNDAGAYGYTF

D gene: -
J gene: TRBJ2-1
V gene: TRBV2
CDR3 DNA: TGTGCCAGCATAGGCGGCTATGACTCCTACAATGAGCAGTTCTTC
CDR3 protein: CASIGGYDSYNEQFF

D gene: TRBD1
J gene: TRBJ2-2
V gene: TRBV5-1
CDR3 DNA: TGCGCCAGCAGCCTAGACACAGGGGGATATACCGGGGAGCTGTTTTTT
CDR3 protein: CASSLDTGGYTGELFF

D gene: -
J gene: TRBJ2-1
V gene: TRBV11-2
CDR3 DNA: TGTGCCAGCAGCTTGGGTTACGGACTCGGCGATGAGCAGTTCTTC
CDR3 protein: CASSLGYGLGDEQFF

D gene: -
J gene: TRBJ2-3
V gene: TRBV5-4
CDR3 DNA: TGTGCCAGCAGCTCTCGAACGGGGTTGACAGATACGCAGTATTTT
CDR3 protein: CASSSRTGLTDTQYF

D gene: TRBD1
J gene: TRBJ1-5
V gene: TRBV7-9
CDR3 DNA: TGTGCCAGCAGCTTGAGGCAGGGGGCGCGTAGCAATCAGCCCCAGCATTTT
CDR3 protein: CASSLRQGARSNQPQHF